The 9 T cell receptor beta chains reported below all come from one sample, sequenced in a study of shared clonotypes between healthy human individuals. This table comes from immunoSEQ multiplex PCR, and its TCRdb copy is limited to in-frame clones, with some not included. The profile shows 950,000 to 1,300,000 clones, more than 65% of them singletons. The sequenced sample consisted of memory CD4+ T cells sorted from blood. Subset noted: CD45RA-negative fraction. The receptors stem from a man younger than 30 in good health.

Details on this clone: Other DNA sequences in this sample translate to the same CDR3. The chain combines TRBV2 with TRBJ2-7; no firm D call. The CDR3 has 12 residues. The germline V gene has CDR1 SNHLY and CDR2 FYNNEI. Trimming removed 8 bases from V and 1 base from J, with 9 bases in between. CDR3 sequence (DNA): TGTGCCAGCCGCCTCGGGTCCTACGAGCAGTACTTC. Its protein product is CASRLGSYEQYF.

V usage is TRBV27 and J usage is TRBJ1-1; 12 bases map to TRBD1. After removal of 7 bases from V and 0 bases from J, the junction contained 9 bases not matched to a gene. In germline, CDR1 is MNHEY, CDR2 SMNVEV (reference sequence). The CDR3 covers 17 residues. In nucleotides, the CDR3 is TGTGCCAGCAACAAAGGGACAGGGGGCCGGGTGAACACTGAAGCTTTCTTT. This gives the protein CASNKGTGGRVNTEAFF.

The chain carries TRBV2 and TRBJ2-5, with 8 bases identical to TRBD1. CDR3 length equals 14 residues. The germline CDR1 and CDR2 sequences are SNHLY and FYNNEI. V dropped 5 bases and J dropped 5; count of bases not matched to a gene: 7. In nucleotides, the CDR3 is TGTGCCAGCAGTCGGCCAGGGGGCCTGGAGACCCAGTACTTC. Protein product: CASSRPGGLETQYF.

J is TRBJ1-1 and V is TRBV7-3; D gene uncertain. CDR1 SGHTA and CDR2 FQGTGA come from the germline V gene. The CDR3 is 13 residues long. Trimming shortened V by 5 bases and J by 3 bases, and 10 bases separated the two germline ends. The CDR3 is CASSPTRDTEAFF. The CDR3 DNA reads TGTGCCAGCAGCCCAACCCGGGACACTGAAGCTTTCTTT.

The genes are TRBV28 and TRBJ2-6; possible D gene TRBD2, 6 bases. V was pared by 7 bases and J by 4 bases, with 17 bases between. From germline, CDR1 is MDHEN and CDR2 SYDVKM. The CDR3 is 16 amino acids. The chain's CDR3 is CASNGGPLSGANVLTF. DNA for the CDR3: TGTGCCAGCAACGGGGGACCCCTATCCGGGGCCAACGTCCTGACTTTC.

The CDR3 coding sequence is TGCGCCAGCAGCTTGGAGTATAATTCACCCCTCCACTTT. Encoded protein: CASSLEYNSPLHF. The chain employs TRBV5-1 and TRBJ1-6; no firm D call. The CDR3 loop spans 13 amino acids. Trimming pared 0 bases from V and 4 bases from J, leaving 2 bases between. Germline CDR1 is SGHRS and CDR2 is YFSETQ.

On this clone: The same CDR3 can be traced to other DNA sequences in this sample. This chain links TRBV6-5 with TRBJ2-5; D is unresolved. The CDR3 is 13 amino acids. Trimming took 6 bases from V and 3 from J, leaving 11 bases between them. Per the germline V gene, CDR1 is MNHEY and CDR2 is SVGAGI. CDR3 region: CASSPYREETQYF. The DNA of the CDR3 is TGTGCCAGCAGCCCCTATAGGGAAGAGACCCAGTACTTC.

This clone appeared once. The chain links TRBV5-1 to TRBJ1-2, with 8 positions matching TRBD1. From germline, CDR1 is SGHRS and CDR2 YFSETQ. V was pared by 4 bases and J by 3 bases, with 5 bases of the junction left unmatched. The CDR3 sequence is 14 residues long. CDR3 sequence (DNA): TGCGCCAGCAGCGCAACGACAGGGGACTATGGCTACACCTTC. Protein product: CASSATTGDYGYTF.

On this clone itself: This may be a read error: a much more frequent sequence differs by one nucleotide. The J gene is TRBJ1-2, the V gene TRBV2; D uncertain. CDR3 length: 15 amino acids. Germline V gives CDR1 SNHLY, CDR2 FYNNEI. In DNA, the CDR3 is TGTGCCGGCAGTGATACCGGGAGCAGTGGGAATGGCTACACCTTC. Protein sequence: CAGSDTGSSGNGYTF.